What follows describes a single T cell receptor beta chain. Documented time point: persistent/refractory GD, antithyroid drugs over 5 years with positive TRAb. Preparation of the TCR library used RNA extracted from PBMCs. The collection involved drawing 8 to 9 milliliters of peripheral blood into EDTA tubes. Trimming took 4 bases from V and 1 from J; bases not matched to a gene: 9. Germline lookup yields CDR1 MNHEY and CDR2 SVGEGT. This CDR3 comprises 16 residues. CDR3 regions were amplified by Arm-PCR using iRepertoire HTBI primers to build TCR beta libraries. TCRdb fed the multiplex PCR reads into MiXCR, producing one record per CDR3 protein. The table lists around 460,000 distinct CDR3 sequences, roughly 21% of them singletons, with around 7% in the top ten. This sample stems from a study of regulatory T cells in long-lasting Graves disease.

Sequencing was performed on peripheral blood mononuclear cells (PBMCs), taken when the disease was refractory, from a patient treated with antithyroid drugs. The J gene is TRBJ2-7, the V gene TRBV6-2 or TRBV6-3; TRBD2 aligns across 8 bases. The clonotype comes from a female donor with Graves disease. CDR3 in DNA: TGTGCCAGCAGTTCCCCAGCGGGAGTGAATTCCTACGAGCAGTACTTC. The encoded protein is CASSSPAGVNSYEQYF.